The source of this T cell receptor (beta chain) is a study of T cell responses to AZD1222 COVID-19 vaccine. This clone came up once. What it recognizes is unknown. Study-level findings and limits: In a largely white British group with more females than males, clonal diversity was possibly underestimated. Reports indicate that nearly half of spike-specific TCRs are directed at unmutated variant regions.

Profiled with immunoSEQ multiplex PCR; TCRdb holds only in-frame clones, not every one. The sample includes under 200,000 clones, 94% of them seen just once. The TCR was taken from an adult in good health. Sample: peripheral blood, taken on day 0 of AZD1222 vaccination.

CDR3 sequence: CASSQVAGSSSPLHF. As DNA, the CDR3 is TGTGCCAGCAGCCAAGTCGCGGGCAGTAGTTCACCCCTCCACTTT. The chain carries TRBV3-1 (or the pseudogene TRBV3-2) and TRBJ1-6; D gene ambiguous. The ends were cut back, 1 base at V and 9 bases at J, with 13 bases in the middle. CDR1 is LGHDT and CDR2 is YNNKEL in the germline V gene (reference sequence). The CDR3 consists of 15 residues.